This record concerns one T cell receptor beta chain sequence. The record originates from a study of blood T cell repertoires in COVID-19. Overall study: Acute-phase and convalescent COVID-19 samples originated in the United States, Italy and Spain. The cDNA or gDNA used as material had been derived from T cells, B-cell-depleted T cells, or PBMCs.

Original processing methods: Reference gene primer amplification in the assay estimated nucleated cell counts. The assay was immunoSEQ multiplex PCR, and TCRdb's table has in-frame clones only and misses some. V, J and clone size reflect that table, while D and trimming were determined from the DNA. The table includes around 25,000 clones, about four fifths detected once. Input material: peripheral blood. This TCR was sampled from a man between 65 and 85 years old with acute or convalescent COVID-19.

CDR3 region: CASSFRVSNQPQHF. The CDR3 bases are TGTGCCAGCAGCTTTAGAGTAAGCAATCAGCCCCAGCATTTT. The chain links TRBV7-2 to TRBJ1-5; D is uncertain. CDR1 is SGHTA, CDR2 FQGNSA, per germline. The CDR3 extends over 14 amino acids. Trimming took 3 bases from V and 1 from J, leaving 7 bases between them.